The entry below gives a single T cell receptor (beta chain) sequence along with its context. The CDR3 is made up of 17 amino acids. CDR1 and CDR2 (germline): SGHDT, YYEEEE. V gave up 4 bases and J gave up 0 bases, with 17 bases separating them. The entry originates in a study of memory CD4+ T cells and cytomegalovirus serostatus. Single viable CD3+CD4+CD8-CD45RO+ cells were sorted as the memory CD4+ T cells. Data came from immunoSEQ multiplex PCR; TCRdb stores just in-frame clones and leaves some out. This sample has 45,000 to 65,000 clones, with 65% to 80% found just once. The chain employs TRBV5-6 and TRBJ1-5; no definite D call. Sequences were obtained from memory CD4+ T cells from blood. The receptor's source is an adult in good health and CMV-seropositive. The CDR3 sequence is CASSRWTGEDSNQPQHF. CDR3 sequence (DNA): TGTGCCAGCAGCCGTTGGACCGGCGAAGATAGCAATCAGCCCCAGCATTTT.